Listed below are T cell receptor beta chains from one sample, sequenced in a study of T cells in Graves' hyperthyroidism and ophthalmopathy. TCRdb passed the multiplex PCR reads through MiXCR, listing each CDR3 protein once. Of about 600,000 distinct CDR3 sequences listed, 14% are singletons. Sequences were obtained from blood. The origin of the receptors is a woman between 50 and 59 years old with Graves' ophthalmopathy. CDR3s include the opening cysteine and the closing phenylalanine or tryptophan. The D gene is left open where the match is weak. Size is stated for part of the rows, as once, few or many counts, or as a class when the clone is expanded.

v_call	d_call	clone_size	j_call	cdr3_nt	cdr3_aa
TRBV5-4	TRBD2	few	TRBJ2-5	TGTGCCAGCAGCCCCGGCAGACTAGCGGGGGGAATAGGGGAGACCCAGTACTTC	CASSPGRLAGGIGETQYF
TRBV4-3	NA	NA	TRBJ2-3	TGCGCCAGCAGCCAAGAAACGGCAGCGGAAGCCACCCTAAGCACAGATACGCAGTATTTT	CASSQETAAEATLSTDTQYF
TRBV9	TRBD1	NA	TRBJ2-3	TGTGCCAGCAGCGTAGCTGGGACAGCCCGGGATACGCAGTATTTT	CASSVAGTARDTQYF
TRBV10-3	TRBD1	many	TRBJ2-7	TGTGCCATCAGTGAGTCCCACAGGGGCCACGAGCAGTACTTC	CAISESHRGHEQYF
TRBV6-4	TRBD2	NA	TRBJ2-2	TGTGCCAGCAGTGACACGGGAGGAGACACCGGGGAGCTGTTTTTT	CASSDTGGDTGELFF
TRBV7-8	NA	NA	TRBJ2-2	TGTGCCAGCAGCTATAGCCCGAACGGGGAGCTGTTTTTT	CASSYSPNGELFF
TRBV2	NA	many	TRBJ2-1	TGTGCCAGCAGGGGACATACCCTGGAGAATGAGCAGTTCTTC	CASRGHTLENEQFF
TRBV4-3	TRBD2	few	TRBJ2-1	TGCGCCAGCAGCCAAGATCGGGCGGGGGACTACAATGAGCAGTTCTTC	CASSQDRAGDYNEQFF
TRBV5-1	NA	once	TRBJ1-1	TGCGCCAGCAGCTTGTATCAGTTGAACACTGAAGCTTTCTTT	CASSLYQLNTEAFF
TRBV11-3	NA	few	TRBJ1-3	TGTGCCAGCAGCCCCCGACAGTCACTTGGAAACACCATATATTTT	CASSPRQSLGNTIYF
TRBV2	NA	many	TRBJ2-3	TGTGCCAGCAGTGAAGTCGGAGTCGGCACAGATACGCAGTATTTT	CASSEVGVGTDTQYF
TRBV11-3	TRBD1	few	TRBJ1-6	TGTGCCAGCAGCAAGCTAGGGGGCGGCTCACCCCTCCACTTT	CASSKLGGGSPLHF
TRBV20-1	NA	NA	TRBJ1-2	TGCAGTGCTAGAGGTCTGAGTCAGGGTTATGGCTACACCTTC	CSARGLSQGYGYTF
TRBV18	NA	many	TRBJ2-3	TGTGCCAGCTCATCGCTAGGAATGAGGGATACGCAGTATTTT	CASSSLGMRDTQYF
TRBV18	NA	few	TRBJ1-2	TGTGCCAGCTCACCGTCGACAGAAACTAACTATGGCTACACCTTC	CASSPSTETNYGYTF
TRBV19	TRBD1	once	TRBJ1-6	TGTGCTGCCGGACAGGATAATTCACCCCTCCACTTT	CAAGQDNSPLHF
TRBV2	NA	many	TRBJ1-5	TGTGCCAGCAGCGCCGGGGGACGCGGGAGTCAGCCCCAGCATTTT	CASSAGGRGSQPQHF
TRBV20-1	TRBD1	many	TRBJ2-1	TGCAGTGCTAGTCGGGAGACAGGGGGGCTGGGGGAGCAGTTCTTC	CSASRETGGLGEQFF
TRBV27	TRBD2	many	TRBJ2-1	TGTGCCAGCAGAACCACAGGACTAGCGGGAGTTAGCTCCTACAATGAGCAGTTCTTC	CASRTTGLAGVSSYNEQFF
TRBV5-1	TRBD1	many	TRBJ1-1	TGCGCCAGCAGCTGGGACAGACCTAACACTGAAGCTTTCTTT	CASSWDRPNTEAFF
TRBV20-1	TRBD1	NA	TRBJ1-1	TGCAGTGCTACGACAGGGGTACTCACTGAAGCTTTCTTT	CSATTGVLTEAFF
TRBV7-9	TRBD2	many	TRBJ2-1	TGTGCCAGCATCGCCGGACTAGCGGGAGTCAATGAGCAGTTCTTC	CASIAGLAGVNEQFF
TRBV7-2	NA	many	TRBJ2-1	TGTGCCAGCAGCTTAGCGTATGGGGCCTACAATGAGCAGTTCTTC	CASSLAYGAYNEQFF
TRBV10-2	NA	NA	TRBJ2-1	TGCGCCAGCGAATCGGACAAGGCGTACAATGAGCAGTTCTTC	CASESDKAYNEQFF
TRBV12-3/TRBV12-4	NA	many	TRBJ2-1	TGTGCCAGCAGTTTAATCGGGACCTACAATGAGCAGTTCTTC	CASSLIGTYNEQFF
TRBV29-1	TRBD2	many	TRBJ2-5	TGCAGCACCCTCGGGGGGGGGAATAGTGAGACCCAGTACTTC	CSTLGGGNSETQYF
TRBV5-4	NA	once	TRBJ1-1	TGTGCCAGCAGCTTCGCGGGCAGCCAATCCCTCGAAGCTTTCTTT	CASSFAGSQSLEAFF
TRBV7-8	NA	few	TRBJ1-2	TGTGCCAGCAGCTTATCGAGGGGGGCCTATGGCTACACCTTC	CASSLSRGAYGYTF
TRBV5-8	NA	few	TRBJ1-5	TGTGCCAGCAGCTTGGGGGGGCTGGGGAGCAATCAGCCCCAGCATTTT	CASSLGGLGSNQPQHF
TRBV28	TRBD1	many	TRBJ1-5	TGTGCCAGCAGTTCCGGGACAGGGTTGATTCAGCCCCAGCATTTT	CASSSGTGLIQPQHF
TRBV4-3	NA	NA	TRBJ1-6	TGCGCCAGCAGCCAAGTTCTGTATAATTCACCCCTCCACTTT	CASSQVLYNSPLHF
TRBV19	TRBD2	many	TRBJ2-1	TGTGCCAGTAGTCCCACGGTAGCGGGAGTGAGAAATGAGCAGTTCTTC	CASSPTVAGVRNEQFF
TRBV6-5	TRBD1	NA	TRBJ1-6	TGTGCCAGCAGTTACTCAGGACAGGTGAATTCACCCCTCCACTTT	CASSYSGQVNSPLHF
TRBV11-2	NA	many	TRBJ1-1	TGTGCCAGCAGCTTCTTCCACAGGGTGAGGAACACTGAAGCTTTCTTT	CASSFFHRVRNTEAFF
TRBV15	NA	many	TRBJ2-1	TGTGCCACCAGCAGTAACTATGGCAATGAGCAGTTCTTC	CATSSNYGNEQFF
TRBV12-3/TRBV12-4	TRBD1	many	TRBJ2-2	TGTGCCAGCAGCGGGACAGGGCGGGCCGGGGAGCTGTTTTTT	CASSGTGRAGELFF
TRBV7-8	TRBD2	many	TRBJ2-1	TGTGCCAGCAGCTTATTGGGTAGCGGGGGAAGCTCCTACAATGAGCAGTTCTTC	CASSLLGSGGSSYNEQFF
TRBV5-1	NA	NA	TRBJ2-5	TGCGCCAGCAGCTACTCGGTGGCGAATGTTCAAGAGACCCAGTACTTC	CASSYSVANVQETQYF
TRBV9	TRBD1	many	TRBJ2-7	TGTGCCAGCAGCGGACAGGGGCCACCCTACGAGCAGTACTTC	CASSGQGPPYEQYF